The T cell receptor beta chain under discussion was sequenced for a study of cytomegalovirus exposure and HLA in healthy donors. Regarding the study as a whole: CMV serostatus was the only recorded immune exposure for donors. The authors considered a cluster of highly shared sequence variants likely to be a sequencing artifact. A later analysis showed that HLA-associated TCR beta chains had undergone more clonal expansion than equally common others. It was reported that TCR beta sequences correctly inferred the HLA-A and HLA-B alleles for most subjects.

60 Vbeta and 13 Jbeta primers were used in PCR. Some clones are missing from TCRdb's copy, which holds only in-frame ones; the method was immunoSEQ multiplex PCR. The sample contains roughly 160,000 clones, around 81% of which appear only once. Germline V lookup: CDR1 SGHTA, CDR2 FQGNSA. The CDR3 is 14 amino acids. V was shortened by 5 bases and J by 7 bases, with 15 bases between the two germline ends. About this clone: Its antigen is not identified. This specimen includes other DNA sequences encoding the same CDR3.

The chain couples TRBV7-2 to TRBJ1-3; D is perhaps TRBD1 (6 bases). Specimen: PBMCs. The receptor was isolated from a woman in her 50s in good health and CMV-seronegative. The CDR3 reads CASSTGMDGNTIYF. In DNA, the CDR3 is TGTGCCAGCAGCACAGGGATGGACGGCAACACCATATATTTT.